The sample holds many counts of the clone carrying this TCR beta chain. Its antigen is currently unknown. Libraries for TCR beta were made by quantitative 5'-RACE with molecular barcodes. In TCRdb, the 5' RACE reads were re-called with MiXCR into one record per CDR3 protein. The sample lists approximately 290,000 distinct CDR3 sequences; around 21% were seen once. The length of the CDR3 is 12 residues. Trimming took 6 bases from V and 8 from J, leaving 13 bases between them. CDR1 MNHEY and CDR2 SVGAGI come from the germline V gene. The record originates from a study of CD8 T cells in ankylosing spondylitis. Study outcomes and limitations: Past studies reported some motif variants in reactive arthritis synovial fluid and blood. Reportedly, matched ankylosing spondylitis synovial fluid was significantly enriched for disease-linked clones. The study identified a TCR beta motif of under 10 highly homologous variants that appeared characteristic of ankylosing spondylitis blood.

This TCR was recovered from a female donor with ankylosing spondylitis or in good health (not recorded which). The sequenced sample consisted of blood, either unsorted or a sorted T cell fraction (not recorded which). The gene calls are TRBV6-5 and TRBJ1-2; tentatively, D is TRBD1 (5 bases). The CDR3 protein is CASRPRVSGYTF. As DNA, the CDR3 is TGTGCCAGCAGACCCAGGGTTAGCGGCTACACCTTC.